One sample yielded the 20 T cell receptor beta chains listed below, sequenced in a study of blood T cells in healthy people across ages. PCR was performed a second time for roughly 6 to 12 cycles using a sample-barcoded 5' primer and a J-beta primer mix. TCRdb analysed the 5' RACE reads with MiXCR anew, one entry per CDR3 protein. The sample records 600,000 to 800,000 distinct CDR3 sequences, about 50% being singletons. Sequencing was performed on blood. The receptors were gathered from a woman older than 75 in good health.

The CDR3 region has the DNA TGTGCCAGCAGTAGGCGGACTCTTGAAAAACTGTTTTTT. Its protein is CASSRRTLEKLFF. V usage is TRBV27 and J usage is TRBJ1-4, with D unresolved. The CDR3 sequence is 13 residues long. CDR1 and CDR2 from the germline V gene are MNHEY and SMNVEV (reference sequence). The germline V and J ends were trimmed by 5 bases and 7 bases, with 11 bases remaining between them.

In regard to this clonotype: This may be a read error: a much more frequent sequence differs by one nucleotide. The V and J genes are TRBV29-1 and TRBJ2-7, with TRBD2 as a possible D gene (5 bases). Trimming removed 7 bases at V and 7 bases at J, with 14 bases between. Germline CDR1 SQVTM, CDR2 ANQGSEA. The CDR3 length is 11 residues. The CDR3 DNA reads TGCAGCGCTACTAGAAGCGGTGAGCAGTACTTC. This translates into CSATRSGEQYF.

The chain is built from TRBV29-1 and TRBJ2-7; tentative D call: TRBD2 (5 bases). The better agreement between TRBJ2-5 and the DNA end casts doubt on the J call. From germline, CDR1 is SQVTM and CDR2 ANQGSEA. The length of the CDR3 is 14 residues. This chain's CDR3 is CSVELRGVRETQYF. CDR3 DNA: TGCAGCGTTGAGTTACGGGGTGTCCGGGAGACCCAGTACTTC.

This chain uses TRBV20-1 with TRBJ1-4; D is uncertain. Trimming left V 3 bases short and J 7 bases short, with 15 bases between. Germline V gene lookup returns CDR1 DFQATT and CDR2 SNEGSKA (reference sequence). CDR3 length equals 14 residues. The CDR3 nucleotides read TGCAGTGCTAGGGAGGGATTAAGTAGTGAAAAACTGTTTTTT. Translated: CSAREGLSSEKLFF.

Comment on this clonotype: Given a much more abundant clone one base away, this may be a read error. The CDR3 DNA reads as TGTGCCAGCAGGGGTCTAGCGGGGGGCCGTAATGAGCAGTTCTTC. Protein product: CASRGLAGGRNEQFF. This chain joins TRBV6-2 or TRBV6-3 and TRBJ2-1; 11 bases fit TRBD2. Germline V CDR1 and CDR2: MNHEY, SVGEGT. After removal of 6 bases from V and 7 bases from J, the junction contained 8 bases not matched to a gene. The CDR3 has 15 amino acids.

This chain uses TRBV6-2 or TRBV6-3 with TRBJ2-4; no firm D call. Germline V gene lookup returns CDR1 MNHEY and CDR2 SVGEGT. V was pared by 6 bases and J by 0 bases, with 12 bases between. The CDR3 spans 15 residues. The CDR3 loop reads CASSPPRVAKNIQYF. The CDR3 DNA reads as TGTGCCAGCAGCCCGCCAAGGGTAGCCAAAAACATTCAGTACTTC.

As concerns this clonotype: A single base separates this from a much larger clone, so it may be a read error. The chain links TRBV28 to TRBJ2-7; the match to TRBD2 covers 15 bases. The V gene's germline CDR1 is MDHEN and CDR2 SYDVKM. V lost 7 bases, J lost 7 bases, and 14 bases stayed unmatched. The CDR3 spans 17 residues. The DNA for the CDR3 is TGTGCCAGCATTCCCGGGACTAGCGGGAGGCGTTACAATGAGCAGTACTTC. Its protein product is CASIPGTSGRRYNEQYF.

In DNA form, the CDR3 reads TGTGCCAGCAGTACCACTAGCGGGAGGGGGAATGAGCAGTTCTTC. Its translation is CASSTTSGRGNEQFF. V gene TRBV7-9 combines with J gene TRBJ2-1, with 13 bases matching TRBD2. V was clipped by 6 bases and J by 7 bases; unmatched bases: 6. The CDR3 consists of 15 residues. Germline V gives CDR1 SEHNR, CDR2 FQNEAQ (reference sequence).

This clonotype has a single count. The CDR3: CASSQRRRTGSTDTQYF. CDR3 nucleotide sequence: TGTGCCAGCAGTCAGAGACGTCGGACGGGCAGCACAGATACGCAGTATTTT. This rearrangement joins TRBV28 to TRBJ2-3; D ambiguous. Trimming removed 5 bases from V and 0 bases from J, with 18 bases in between. CDR3 length: 17 amino acids. In germline, CDR1 is MDHEN, CDR2 SYDVKM.

The chain combines TRBV12-3 or TRBV12-4 with TRBJ2-5; D might be TRBD1 (5 bases). Trimming removed 8 bases at V and 2 bases at J, with 15 bases between. The CDR3 has 14 amino acids. Here the CDR3 reads CASGAARLQETQYF. Here the CDR3 DNA reads TGTGCCAGCGGGGCGGCAAGATTACAAGAGACCCAGTACTTC.

The CDR3 DNA reads TGCAGTGCTAGATCCGGGGTAGGGGCCCAGTACTTC. It encodes CSARSGVGAQYF. This chain links TRBV20-1 with TRBJ2-5; D tentatively reads TRBD1 or TRBD2 (5 bases each). CDR1 is DFQATT and CDR2 is SNEGSKA in the germline V gene (reference sequence). This CDR3 contains 12 residues. The V end was cut by 2 bases, the J end by 9 bases, with 13 bases between.

The rearrangement uses TRBV20-1 and TRBJ1-2; 7 bases are shared with TRBD1. CDR3 size: 13 residues. Germline values: CDR1 DFQATT, CDR2 SNEGSKA (reference sequence). V lost 6 bases and J lost 9; bases outside the gene matches: 13. DNA of the CDR3: TGCAGTGCACGAACTGACAGGGATGCTAGCTACACCTTC. Translated, it gives CSARTDRDASYTF.

The chain has TRBV20-1 and TRBJ2-1; 9 positions match TRBD2. CDR1 and CDR2 from the germline V gene are DFQATT and SNEGSKA (reference sequence). Trimming at V came to 6 bases and at J to 10 bases, leaving 16 bases not matched to a gene. The CDR3 consists of 15 residues. CDR3 sequence reads: CSAEDSGRGSYEQFF. The CDR3, as DNA: TGCAGTGCAGAGGATAGCGGGAGAGGCTCCTACGAGCAGTTCTTC.

Points on this clonotype: A much larger clone lies one base from this, so it may be a read error. J is TRBJ1-2 and V is TRBV6-5; a weak D match, TRBD1 (5 bases). CDR1 and CDR2 (germline): MNHEY, SVGAGI. Trimming pared 6 bases from V and 0 bases from J, leaving 11 bases between. The CDR3 totals 14 residues. For the CDR3, the DNA is TGTGCCAGCAGGTCCAGGGTAGCTAACTATGGCTACACCTTC. It yields the protein CASRSRVANYGYTF.

This clonotype was seen a single time. Being one base from a much bigger clone, this may be a read error. The gene calls are TRBV12-3 or TRBV12-4 and TRBJ1-6; the D is unclear. The CDR3 is 12 residues long. V lost 3 bases and J lost 11, with 8 bases in between. The CDR3 protein is CASSLGGPPLHF. The CDR3 nucleotides are TGTGCCAGCAGTTTGGGTGGTCCACCCCTCCACTTT.

The rearrangement links TRBV27 to TRBJ1-5; D gene unclear. Germline CDR1 reads MNHEY; CDR2 reads SMNVEV (reference sequence). V gave up 2 bases and J gave up 0 bases, with 8 bases separating them. The CDR3 has 15 amino acids. The CDR3 sequence is CASSLRGYSNQPQHF. CDR3 bases: TGTGCCAGCAGTTTAAGAGGATATAGCAATCAGCCCCAGCATTTT.

This clonotype has at least ten counts. The chain combines TRBV5-1 with TRBJ2-1; 13 bases agree with TRBD2. This CDR3 has 16 amino acids. The J segment lost 6 bases and the V segment lost 1 base, leaving 4 bases of the junction unmatched. The V gene's germline CDR1 is SGHRS and CDR2 YFSETQ. The CDR3 sequence is CASSLPGTSGTNEQFF. CDR3 coding DNA: TGCGCCAGCAGCTTGCCCGGGACTAGCGGGACCAATGAGCAGTTCTTC.

This clonotype was picked up many times. The chain combines TRBV27 with TRBJ1-2; no reliable D call. This CDR3 region has 13 residues. Germline-derived CDR1 and CDR2 are MNHEY and SMNVEV (reference sequence). V gave up 9 bases and J gave up 5 bases, with 16 bases separating them. CDR3 sequence reads: CASKFGLAYGYTF. The CDR3 region has the DNA TGTGCCAGTAAATTTGGCCTGGCTTATGGCTACACCTTC.

This chain joins TRBV6-6 and TRBJ1-5; no definite D call. V was pared by 7 bases and J by 8 bases, with 18 bases between. The germline CDR1 and CDR2 sequences are MNHNY and SVGAGI (reference sequence). There are 14 residues in the CDR3. CDR3 residues: CASTPDPSRKPQHF. DNA of the CDR3: TGTGCCAGCACCCCCGACCCCAGCCGGAAGCCCCAGCATTTT.

About this clonotype itself: A much larger clone is a single base away; this may be a read error. This chain uses TRBV2 with TRBJ2-5; 10 bases are shared with TRBD2. J lost 11 bases, V lost 7 bases, and 16 bases had no gene match. Germline V CDR1 and CDR2: SNHLY, FYNNEI. The CDR3 length is 15 residues. The CDR3 coding sequence is TGTGCCAGCACCGAGGTGGGACTAGCGACCCGGGAGCAGTACTTC. Translating gives CASTEVGLATREQYF.